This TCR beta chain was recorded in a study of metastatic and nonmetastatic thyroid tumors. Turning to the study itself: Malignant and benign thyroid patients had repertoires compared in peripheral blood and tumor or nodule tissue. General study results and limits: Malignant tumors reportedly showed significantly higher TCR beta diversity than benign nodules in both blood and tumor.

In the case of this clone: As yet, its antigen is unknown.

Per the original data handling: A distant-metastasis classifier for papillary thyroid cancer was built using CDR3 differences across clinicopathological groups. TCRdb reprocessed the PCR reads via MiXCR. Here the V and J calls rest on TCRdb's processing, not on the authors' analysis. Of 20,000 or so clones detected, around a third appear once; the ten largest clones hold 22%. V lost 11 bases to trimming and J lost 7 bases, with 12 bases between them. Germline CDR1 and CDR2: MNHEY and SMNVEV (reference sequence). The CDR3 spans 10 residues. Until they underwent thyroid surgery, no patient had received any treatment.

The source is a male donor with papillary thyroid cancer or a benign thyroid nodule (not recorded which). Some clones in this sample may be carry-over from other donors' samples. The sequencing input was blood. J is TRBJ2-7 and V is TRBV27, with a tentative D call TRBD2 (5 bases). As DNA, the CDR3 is TGTGCCTCAGGCGAGCGGGAGCAGTACTTC. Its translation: CASGEREQYF.